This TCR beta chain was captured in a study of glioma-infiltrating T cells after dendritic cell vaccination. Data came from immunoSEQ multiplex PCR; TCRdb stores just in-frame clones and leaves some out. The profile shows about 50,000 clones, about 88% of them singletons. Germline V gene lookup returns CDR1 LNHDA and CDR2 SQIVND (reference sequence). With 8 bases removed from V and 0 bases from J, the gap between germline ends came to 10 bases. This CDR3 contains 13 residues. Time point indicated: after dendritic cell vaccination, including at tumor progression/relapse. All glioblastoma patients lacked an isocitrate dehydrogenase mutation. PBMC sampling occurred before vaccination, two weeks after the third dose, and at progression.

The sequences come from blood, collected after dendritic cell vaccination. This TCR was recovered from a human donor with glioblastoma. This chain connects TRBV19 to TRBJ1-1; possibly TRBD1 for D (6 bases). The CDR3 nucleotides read TGTGCCAGTGGGGGGGCACTGAACACTGAAGCTTTCTTT. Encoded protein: CASGGALNTEAFF.